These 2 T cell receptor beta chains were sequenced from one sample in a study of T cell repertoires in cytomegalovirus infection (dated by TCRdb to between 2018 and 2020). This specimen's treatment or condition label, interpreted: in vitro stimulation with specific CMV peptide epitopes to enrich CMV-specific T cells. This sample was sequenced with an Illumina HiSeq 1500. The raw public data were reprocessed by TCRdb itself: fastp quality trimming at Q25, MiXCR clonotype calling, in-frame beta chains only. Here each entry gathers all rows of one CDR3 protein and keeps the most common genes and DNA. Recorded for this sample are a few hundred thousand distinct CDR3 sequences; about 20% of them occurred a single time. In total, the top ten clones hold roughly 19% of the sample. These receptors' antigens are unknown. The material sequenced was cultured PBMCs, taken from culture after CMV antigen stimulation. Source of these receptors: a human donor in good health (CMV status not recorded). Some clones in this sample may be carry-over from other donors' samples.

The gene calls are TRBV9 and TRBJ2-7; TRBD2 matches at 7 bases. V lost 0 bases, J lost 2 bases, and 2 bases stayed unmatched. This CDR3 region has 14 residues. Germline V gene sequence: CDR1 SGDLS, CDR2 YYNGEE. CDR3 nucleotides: TGTGCCAGCAGCGTAGGCGGGGGAACCTACGAGCAGTACTTC. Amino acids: CASSVGGGTYEQYF.

This CDR3 is CASSQGPTGNTIYF. The CDR3, as DNA: TGCGCCAGCAGCCAAGGGCCGACTGGAAACACCATATATTTT. The chain links TRBV4-1 to TRBJ1-3; D ambiguous. V was shortened by 1 base and J by 2 bases, with 6 bases between the two germline ends. Germline V gene lookup returns CDR1 MGHRA and CDR2 YSYEKL. The CDR3 covers 14 residues.